This record covers a single TCR beta chain. Antigen specificity is unknown. The CDR3 has 17 amino acids. Germline V gene lookup returns CDR1 LGHNT and CDR2 FRNRAP. Losses at the gene ends were 0 bases for V and 9 bases for J; bases not matched to a gene: 11. These data originate in a study of CD8 T cells in ankylosing spondylitis. Construction of TCR beta libraries was performed using quantitative 5'-RACE with molecular barcodes. TCRdb reprocessed the 5' RACE reads via MiXCR and lists one record per CDR3 protein. The sample includes 250,000 to 350,000 distinct CDR3 sequences, more than 20% of them seen just once. General study results and limits: The study identified a TCR beta motif of under ten highly homologous variants that appeared characteristic of ankylosing spondylitis blood. Prior work had noted some motif variants in reactive arthritis blood and synovial fluid.

The sequenced sample consisted of blood, either unsorted or a sorted T cell fraction (not recorded which). This TCR derives from a female donor with ankylosing spondylitis or in good health (not recorded which). The rearrangement joins TRBV12-5 to TRBJ2-1; 10 nucleotides line up with TRBD2. CDR3 nucleotide sequence: TGTGCTAGTGGTTTGGTAGTCGCTAGCGGGAGTTCATTTGAGCAGTTCTTC. As protein: CASGLVVASGSSFEQFF.